This TCR beta chain was sequenced in a study of cytomegalovirus exposure and HLA in healthy donors. Study-level results: Through in vitro validation, a few CMV-associated chains were shown to be specific for CMV antigens.

The donors comprised healthy bone marrow donors. In germline, CDR1 is SGHTA, CDR2 FQGTGA. The CDR3 length is 13 residues. V was clipped by 5 bases and J by 0 bases, with 7 bases between them. Points on this clone: Its specificity is not known.

With 60 Vbeta and 13 Jbeta primers, the PCR was carried out. The protocol was immunoSEQ multiplex PCR, while the TCRdb copy is restricted to in-frame clones and leaves out a portion. The sample holds 200,000 or so clones; 82% are singletons and the top ten take about 0.78%. This chain connects TRBV7-3 to TRBJ1-1, with unresolved D. Sequencing input: PBMCs. The receptor was derived from a woman younger than 30 in good health and CMV-seronegative. This CDR3 is CASSQQMNTEAFF. The CDR3 bases are TGTGCCAGCAGCCAACAGATGAACACTGAAGCTTTCTTT.